This T cell receptor (beta chain) was recovered during a study of cytomegalovirus exposure and HLA in healthy donors. About the study: From donors who were HLA-typed, an early data release held 80 million to 85 million unique TCRs. Study-level findings and limits: Sequencing likely caused a cluster of highly shared sequence variants. Previously analyzed data showed that most TCR beta V segments were productive at a frequency of about 87% or about 30%.

Participants comprised healthy donors of bone marrow. A multiplex PCR was run with 60 Vbeta primers and 13 Jbeta primers. Sequenced by immunoSEQ multiplex PCR; TCRdb stores in-frame clones only, minus some. The sample lists about 170,000 clones, approximately 84% occurring once. Only one count was recorded for this clone. Its matching antigen is unknown. The germline V gene encodes CDR1 LGHNA and CDR2 YNFKEQ. The V segment lost 1 base and the J segment 8 bases; nucleotides outside the gene matches: 16. The CDR3 covers 18 residues. V is TRBV4-2 and J is TRBJ2-1, with 8 bases that match TRBD2. Sequences were obtained from PBMCs. The TCR was taken from a boy under 10 years old in good health and CMV-seronegative. This CDR3 reads CASSQGWLREAQGDEQFF. As DNA, the CDR3 is TGTGCCAGCAGCCAAGGGTGGCTGCGGGAGGCCCAAGGGGATGAGCAGTTCTTC.